Each of the 31 T cell receptor beta chains below was sequenced from the same sample in a study of T cell responses to AZD1222 COVID-19 vaccine. The data were produced by immunoSEQ multiplex PCR, yet TCRdb's version contains in-frame clones alone and is incomplete. The data hold around 150,000 clones, with roughly 90% observed a single time. Source: peripheral blood, taken 28 days after the second AZD1222 dose. Receptors originate from an adult who received the AZD1222 COVID-19 vaccine.

The chain is built from TRBV5-4 and TRBJ2-2, with D possibly being TRBD1 (6 bases). The length of the CDR3 is 14 residues. Germline loops: CDR1 SGHNT, CDR2 YYREEE (reference sequence). V was pared by 4 bases and J by 8 bases, with 15 bases between. DNA of the CDR3: TGTGCCAGCAGCCCGGTGGACGGGACAGGGGAGCTGTTTTTT. Translating it yields CASSPVDGTGELFF.

The gene calls are TRBV5-5 and TRBJ1-4; D gene unclear. Germline CDR1 reads SGHKS; CDR2 reads YYEKEE (reference sequence). The CDR3 length is 16 residues. Trimming pared 0 bases from V and 0 bases from J, leaving 9 bases between. CDR3 sequence: CASSLAVGATNEKLFF. CDR3 DNA: TGTGCCAGCAGCTTGGCGGTCGGGGCAACTAATGAAAAACTGTTTTTT.

The V gene is TRBV10-3, the J gene TRBJ1-1; 10 nucleotides agree with TRBD1. Germline CDR1 ENHRY, CDR2 SYGVKD. Unmatched junction bases numbered 0, after V lost 4 bases and J lost 4 bases. The CDR3 spans 13 residues. Here the CDR3 reads CAISGTGGTEAFF. The CDR3 DNA is TGTGCCATCAGTGGGACAGGGGGCACTGAAGCTTTCTTT.

This sequence joins TRBV6-5 and TRBJ1-2; TRBD1 aligns across 9 bases. CDR1 and CDR2 (germline): MNHEY, SVGAGI. The CDR3 has 15 residues. J lost 4 bases, V lost 2 bases, and 5 bases had no gene match. CDR3 nucleotides: TGTGCCAGCAGTTACGGGGGGACAGGGCGCTATGGCTACACCTTC. Translation gives CASSYGGTGRYGYTF.

This chain links TRBV5-6 with TRBJ1-1; TRBD1 matches 7 bases. From germline, CDR1 is SGHDT and CDR2 YYEEEE. The CDR3 sequence is 15 residues long. Trimming cost V 6 bases and J 4 bases; bases outside gene matches: 12. This chain's CDR3 is CASNPGRQGITEAFF. Written as DNA, the CDR3 is TGTGCCAGCAACCCGGGGCGACAGGGAATCACTGAAGCTTTCTTT.

This chain joins TRBV15 and TRBJ1-1, with 7 bases fitting TRBD1. Germline V gene sequence: CDR1 LNHNV, CDR2 YYDKDF (reference sequence). V was clipped by 0 bases and J by 3 bases; unmatched bases: 7. This CDR3 contains 16 residues. CDR3 nucleotides: TGTGCCACCAGCAGAGATCCGACAGGGTGGTACACTGAAGCTTTCTTT. Translation: CATSRDPTGWYTEAFF.

The chain is built from TRBV19 and TRBJ1-1, with a weak D call TRBD1 (6 bases). Germline values: CDR1 LNHDA, CDR2 SQIVND (reference sequence). The CDR3 loop spans 16 amino acids. V was clipped by 4 bases and J by 1 base, with 16 bases between them. CDR3 in amino acids: CASSTGVGRANTEAFF. The CDR3, as DNA: TGTGCCAGTAGTACAGGGGTGGGGAGGGCGAACACTGAAGCTTTCTTT.

This clone was seen many times. The chain combines TRBV6-4 with TRBJ1-1; TRBD1 agrees at 9 bases. The germline V gene encodes CDR1 MRHNA and CDR2 SNTAGT. Trimming at V came to 6 bases and at J to 2 bases, leaving 7 bases not matched to a gene. CDR3 length: 15 residues. DNA of the CDR3: TGTGCCAGCAGAAATCGGACAGGGGAAAACACTGAAGCTTTCTTT. This codes for CASRNRTGENTEAFF.

A single count supports this clone. The chain joins TRBV24-1 to TRBJ2-5; the match to TRBD2 covers 8 bases. This CDR3 is built from 15 residues. From germline, CDR1 is KGHDR and CDR2 SFDVKD. V lost 3 bases and J lost 5; bases outside the gene matches: 7. The CDR3, as DNA: TGTGCCACCAGTGATGCCGGGACTAGTTTGGAGACCCAGTACTTC. Protein sequence: CATSDAGTSLETQYF.

CDR3 nucleotide sequence: TGTGCCAGCAGTGTACAGACTAACTATGGCTACACCTTC. The encoded protein is CASSVQTNYGYTF. The rearrangement links TRBV2 to TRBJ1-2; no firm D call. V was shortened by 4 bases and J by 0 bases, with 6 bases between the two germline ends. The CDR3 is made up of 13 amino acids. Germline V gene data show CDR1 as SNHLY and CDR2 as FYNNEI. The entire variable domain, with the rest obtained from reference TRBV2 and TRBJ1-2, is as follows: EPEVTQTPSHQVTQMGQEVILRCVPISNHLYFYWYRQILGQKVEFLVSFYNNEISEKSEIFDDQFSVERPDGSNFTLKIRSTKLEDSAMYFCASSVQTNYGYTFGSGTRLTVV.

J is TRBJ1-1 and V is TRBV12-3 or TRBV12-4, with a tentative D call TRBD1 (5 bases). V lost 3 bases and J lost 10, with 12 bases in between. The CDR3 sequence is 12 residues long. The CDR3 reads CASSFAGRGAFF. The CDR3 region has the DNA TGTGCCAGCAGTTTCGCGGGGCGTGGAGCTTTCTTT.

This sequence joins TRBV5-1 and TRBJ2-5, with D possibly being TRBD2 (5 bases). The CDR3 runs to 12 residues. Germline CDR1 and CDR2: SGHRS and YFSETQ. V shed 1 base and J shed 7 bases, with 8 bases lying between them. This chain's CDR3 is CASSLTEGTQYF. The CDR3 bases are TGCGCCAGCAGCTTGACAGAGGGGACCCAGTACTTC.

The chain recombines TRBV19 with TRBJ1-1; D may be TRBD1 (5 bases). Germline values: CDR1 LNHDA, CDR2 SQIVND (reference sequence). With 8 bases removed from V and 5 bases from J, the gap between germline ends came to 15 bases. This CDR3 spans 13 amino acids. This chain's CDR3 is CASFSRGRTEAFF. In DNA form, the CDR3 reads TGTGCCAGTTTTTCGCGGGGGAGGACTGAAGCTTTCTTT.

V gene TRBV6-5 combines with J gene TRBJ1-3; 7 bases match TRBD1. V dropped 3 bases and J dropped 2; count of bases not matched to a gene: 4. This CDR3 is built from 15 residues. Germline CDR1 and CDR2: MNHEY and SVGAGI. CDR3 in DNA: TGTGCCAGCAGTTATTCGGGACAGACTGGAAACACCATATATTTT. Translation: CASSYSGQTGNTIYF.

The chain carries TRBV7-2 and TRBJ2-5, with D possibly matching TRBD2 (5 bases). The V gene's germline CDR1 is SGHTA and CDR2 FQGNSA. The CDR3 is made up of 13 amino acids. V lost 11 bases and J lost 4, with 17 bases in between. The DNA of the CDR3 is TGTGCCGAACGGCGGGCGGATCGAGAGACCCAGTACTTC. Translating it yields CAERRADRETQYF.

This chain joins TRBV5-6 and TRBJ1-1; tentatively, D is TRBD1 (5 bases). Trimming pared 5 bases from V and 2 bases from J, leaving 13 bases between. Per germline, CDR1 SGHDT and CDR2 YYEEEE. This CDR3 contains 14 residues. This CDR3 is CASSKRTPNTEAFF. Written as DNA, the CDR3 is TGTGCCAGCAGTAAGCGGACACCCAACACTGAAGCTTTCTTT.

The V gene is TRBV2, the J gene TRBJ1-1; the D is unclear. Germline V lookup: CDR1 SNHLY, CDR2 FYNNEI. This CDR3 is 15 amino acids long. V lost 0 bases to trimming and J lost 11 bases, with 19 bases between them. CDR3 sequence reads: CASSEAPGEGLGAFF. As DNA, the CDR3 is TGTGCCAGCAGTGAAGCGCCTGGAGAAGGACTCGGGGCTTTCTTT.

The chain couples TRBV29-1 to TRBJ2-5; 8 bases align to TRBD1. The CDR3 is 13 amino acids. V shed 4 bases and J 5 bases; nucleotides not matched to a gene: 6. Germline V gene lookup returns CDR1 SQVTM and CDR2 ANQGSEA. DNA of the CDR3: TGCAGCGTTGCGCAGGGGGCGGGGGAGACCCAGTACTTC. Translation gives CSVAQGAGETQYF.

As regards this clone: Germline is not matched at one junction end, which may reflect a read error. V gene TRBV6-2 or TRBV6-3 combines with J gene TRBJ2-2; 8 bases are shared with TRBD2. Germline V CDR1 and CDR2: MNHEY, SVGEGT. The CDR3 spans 15 residues. Written as DNA, the CDR3 is TGTGCCAGCAGCCTCGGGGGGGCCCACACCGGGGAGTTGTTTTTT. Translating gives CASSLGGAHTGELFF.

CDR3 sequence: CASSYSWNSPLHF. CDR3 coding DNA: TGTGCCAGTAGTTATTCGTGGAATTCACCCCTCCACTTT. The chain uses TRBV19 and TRBJ1-6; D is undetermined. Germline values: CDR1 LNHDA, CDR2 SQIVND (reference sequence). This CDR3 has 13 amino acids. V was pared by 5 bases and J by 7 bases, with 9 bases between.

The chain combines TRBV3-1 (or the pseudogene TRBV3-2) with TRBJ2-2; possibly TRBD2 for D (5 bases). This CDR3 has 13 residues. V lost 5 bases and J 7 bases, leaving 11 bases between the germline ends. CDR1 is LGHDT, CDR2 YNNKEL, per germline (reference sequence). CDR3 in amino acids: CASSLGLIGELFF. The CDR3 region has the DNA TGTGCCAGCAGCTTAGGACTGATCGGGGAGCTGTTTTTT.

The chain is built from TRBV6-5 and TRBJ1-2, with 9 bases identical to TRBD1. The CDR3 has 13 residues. V shed 4 bases, J shed 6 bases, and the junction held 3 bases outside the gene matches. Per germline, CDR1 MNHEY and CDR2 SVGAGI. In nucleotides, the CDR3 is TGTGCCAGCAGTTGGGACAGGGTGGATGGCTACACCTTC. Residues: CASSWDRVDGYTF.

The chain uses TRBV5-8 and TRBJ2-7, with a possible D match to TRBD2 (6 bases). Germline assignment: CDR1 SGHTS and CDR2 YDEGEE. Between the trimmed V and J ends, which lost 4 bases and 3 bases, there was a span of 17 bases. This CDR3 is 15 amino acids long. The CDR3 sequence is CASSLSRGDFYEQYF. The CDR3 DNA sequence: TGTGCCAGCAGCCTGAGTCGTGGGGACTTCTACGAGCAGTACTTC.

The chain has TRBV9 and TRBJ1-6; no firm D call. Germline loops: CDR1 SGDLS, CDR2 YYNGEE. Trimming pared 3 bases from V and 6 bases from J, leaving 7 bases between. This CDR3 comprises 13 residues. Here the CDR3 reads CASSARFNSPLHF. CDR3 sequence (DNA): TGTGCCAGCAGCGCCAGGTTTAATTCACCCCTCCACTTT.

The V call is TRBV7-2, the J call TRBJ1-2; D is uncertain. The CDR3 consists of 13 residues. Trimming took off 2 bases at V and 0 bases at J, with 4 bases between the two ends. The germline gives CDR1 SGHTA, CDR2 FQGNSA. As DNA, the CDR3 is TGTGCCAGCAGCTTAATACCTAACTATGGCTACACCTTC. This sequence encodes CASSLIPNYGYTF. Variable domain in full (rest from reference TRBV7-2 and TRBJ1-2): GAGVSQSPSNKVTEKGKDVELRCDPISGHTALYWYRQSLGQGLEFLIYFQGNSAPDKSGLPSDRFSAERTGGSVSTLTIQRTQQEDSAVYLCASSLIPNYGYTFGSGTRLTVV.

In its sample, this clone was seen once. This rearrangement joins TRBV9 to TRBJ1-4; the D gene is possibly TRBD1 (5 bases). CDR1 and CDR2 from the germline V gene are SGDLS and YYNGEE. The CDR3 has 18 residues. V was cut by 4 bases and J by 12 bases, with 31 bases left in between. CDR3 residues: CASSPPRGAGQPNDELFF. CDR3 nucleotide sequence: TGTGCCAGCAGCCCACCTCGGGGTGCGGGGCAGCCTAATGATGAACTGTTTTTT.

The chain couples TRBV12-3 or TRBV12-4 to TRBJ1-2, with TRBD1 identical over 7 bases. There are 13 residues in the CDR3. V lost 5 bases, J lost 2 bases, and 2 bases stayed unmatched. The CDR3 coding sequence is TGTGCCAGCAGTGCGGGACAGAACTATGGCTACACCTTC. Its protein is CASSAGQNYGYTF.

The J gene is TRBJ1-1, the V gene TRBV6-6; the D is unclear. The CDR3 is 12 amino acids. Between the trimmed V and J ends, which lost 9 bases and 4 bases, there was a span of 12 bases. Germline-derived CDR1 and CDR2 are MNHNY and SVGAGI (reference sequence). The DNA for the CDR3 is TGTGCCAGTAGGGCGGTAGGCACTGAAGCTTTCTTT. It yields the protein CASRAVGTEAFF.

The rearrangement joins TRBV20-1 to TRBJ1-1, with D unclear. Trimming removed 4 bases from V and 2 bases from J, with 2 bases in between. The CDR3 spans 10 residues. CDR1 is DFQATT, CDR2 SNEGSKA, per germline (reference sequence). The CDR3 sequence: CSATNTEAFF. As DNA, the CDR3 is TGCAGTGCTACAAACACTGAAGCTTTCTTT.

Here the CDR3 DNA reads TGTGCCAGCAGCGGGACAGGGTGGGGATCTAACTATGGCTACACCTTC. Amino acids: CASSGTGWGSNYGYTF. This sequence joins TRBV5-6 and TRBJ1-2; TRBD1 matches at 9 bases. V gave up 4 bases and J gave up 0 bases; unmatched junction bases: 7. The germline V gene has CDR1 SGHDT and CDR2 YYEEEE. The CDR3 length is 16 residues.

The chain is built from TRBV19 and TRBJ1-1; D is possibly TRBD1 (6 bases). Trimming left V 2 bases short and J 4 bases short, with 11 bases between. The germline V gene encodes CDR1 LNHDA and CDR2 SQIVND (reference sequence). The CDR3 is 14 amino acids. The chain's CDR3 is CASSITGIRTEAFF. The DNA for the CDR3 is TGTGCCAGTAGTATAACAGGGATCCGCACTGAAGCTTTCTTT. Together with reference TRBV19 and TRBJ1-1, the CDR3 gives the full variable domain: DGGITQSPKYLFRKEGQNVTLSCEQNLNHDAMYWYRQDPGQGLRLIYYSQIVNDFQKGDIAEGYSVSREKKESFPLTVTSAQKNPTAFYLCASSITGIRTEAFFGQGTRLTVV.